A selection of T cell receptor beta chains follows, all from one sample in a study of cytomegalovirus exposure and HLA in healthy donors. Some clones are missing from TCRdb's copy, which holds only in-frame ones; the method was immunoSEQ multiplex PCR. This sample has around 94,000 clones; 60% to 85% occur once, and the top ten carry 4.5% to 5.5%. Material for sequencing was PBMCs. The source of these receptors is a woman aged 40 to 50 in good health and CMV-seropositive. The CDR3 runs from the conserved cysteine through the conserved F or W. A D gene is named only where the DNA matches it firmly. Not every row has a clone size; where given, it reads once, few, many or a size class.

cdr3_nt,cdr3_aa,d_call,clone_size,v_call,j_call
TGTGCCTCAAAGGGACAGGGGGAAAGTTTTGGAAACACCATATATTTT,CASKGQGESFGNTIYF,TRBD1,NA,TRBV30,TRBJ1-3
TGTGCCAATTCCGGGACAGGTAGTTACGAGCAGTACTTC,CANSGTGSYEQYF,TRBD1,NA,TRBV10-3,TRBJ2-7
TGTGCCAGCAGCGCCCTGACTAGCGGCCCCTACAATGAGCAGTTCTTC,CASSALTSGPYNEQFF,TRBD2,NA,TRBV11-2,TRBJ2-1
TGTGCCAGCAGTGACCCGACTAGCGGGAGGCCAGATACGCAGTATTTT,CASSDPTSGRPDTQYF,TRBD2,few,TRBV25-1,TRBJ2-3
TGTGCCAGCAGCTTATCGGCTAGCGACCGCTACGAGCAGTACTTC,CASSLSASDRYEQYF,NA,NA,TRBV7-2,TRBJ2-7
TGCGCCAGCAGCCAAAGCGGAGGTGGTATCCATGGCTACACCTTC,CASSQSGGGIHGYTF,NA,NA,TRBV4-3,TRBJ1-2
TGTGCCAGCAGCGGTTTAGCGGGAGATGAGCAGTTCTTC,CASSGLAGDEQFF,TRBD2,NA,TRBV9,TRBJ2-1
TGTGCCAGCAGTTACCGGGGACAGGGGAACGAGCAGTACTTC,CASSYRGQGNEQYF,TRBD1,NA,TRBV6-6,TRBJ2-7
TGTGCCAGTACGACGGGGCTTAGTGCGTCTGGGGGGGAGACCCAGTACTTC,CASTTGLSASGGETQYF,NA,NA,TRBV5-4,TRBJ2-5
TGTGCCAGCAGCGCTCTAGCGGGAGGAGGCGAGACCCAGTACTTC,CASSALAGGGETQYF,TRBD2,few,TRBV9,TRBJ2-5
TGTGCCAGCAGTTTATCCTCGGCGGGGAACACTGAAGCTTTCTTT,CASSLSSAGNTEAFF,NA,NA,TRBV28,TRBJ1-1
TGTGCCAGCAGTGAAAGTGCGGGAGGGCCCTATGAGCAGTTCTTC,CASSESAGGPYEQFF,TRBD2,NA,TRBV6-4,TRBJ2-1
TGTGCCAGCAGCTTCACAGGGAACTATGGCTACACCTTC,CASSFTGNYGYTF,NA,NA,TRBV6-6,TRBJ1-2
TGTGCCAGCAGCCTACTCGACAGGGTAAAAGATACGCAGTATTTT,CASSLLDRVKDTQYF,TRBD1,NA,TRBV7-6,TRBJ2-3
TGTGCCAGCAGCAAAGATTCTCAGGGAAAGGAGACCCAGTACTTC,CASSKDSQGKETQYF,NA,NA,TRBV21-1,TRBJ2-5
TGTGCCAGCAGCAGGACAGGGACCTCCTACGAGCAGTACTTC,CASSRTGTSYEQYF,TRBD1,NA,TRBV6-5,TRBJ2-7
TGCGCCAGCAGCTTTGACAGGTCCACAGATACGCAGTATTTT,CASSFDRSTDTQYF,NA,few,TRBV5-1,TRBJ2-3
TGTGCCAGCAGCTCCGCAGGGGGCGCGGACTATGGCTACACCTTC,CASSSAGGADYGYTF,TRBD1,once,TRBV5-4,TRBJ1-2
TGTGCCAGCCTAACCATAGCGGGAACCAATGAGCAGTTCTTC,CASLTIAGTNEQFF,TRBD2,NA,TRBV6-1,TRBJ2-1
TGTGCCAGCAGCTTAGTTCCGGGAGGAGGCGATGAGCAGTTCTTC,CASSLVPGGGDEQFF,TRBD2,NA,TRBV7-3,TRBJ2-1
TGTGCCAGCAGCCTGGGAGGGGTTTTGGCGGGAGGCCCGACCTACGAGCAGTACTTC,CASSLGGVLAGGPTYEQYF,TRBD2,NA,TRBV5-6,TRBJ2-7
TGTGCCAGCAGCGGAGTGTTGGCTAGCGCTAACAATGAGCAGTTCTTC,CASSGVLASANNEQFF,NA,NA,TRBV7-9,TRBJ2-1
TGTGCCAGCAGCTCCCTGAGCGGCCTTAACCCCTACGAGCAGTACTTC,CASSSLSGLNPYEQYF,NA,NA,TRBV13,TRBJ2-7
TGTGCCAGCAGCTTCCCACTAGCGGGAGTTGGGGCAGATACGCAGTATTTT,CASSFPLAGVGADTQYF,TRBD2,NA,TRBV5-6,TRBJ2-3
TGTGCCAGTAGTGCCATAGACAGGGTAAGCTCCTACGAGCAGTACTTC,CASSAIDRVSSYEQYF,TRBD1,NA,TRBV19,TRBJ2-7
TGTGCCACCACAGGGCGGGTCAATCAGCCCCAGCATTTT,CATTGRVNQPQHF,NA,few,TRBV19,TRBJ1-5
TGCAGCGTTGAAGGACAGTACCAAGAGACCCAGTACTTC,CSVEGQYQETQYF,NA,few,TRBV29-1,TRBJ2-5
TGTTCCAGCAGCCCAGGGGGTTTCGGAAACACCATATATTTT,CSSSPGGFGNTIYF,TRBD1,NA,TRBV7-9,TRBJ1-3
TGTGCCAGCTCACCAGAGAGGAGGACCTTCTACGAGCAGTACTTC,CASSPERRTFYEQYF,NA,NA,TRBV18,TRBJ2-7
TGTGCCAGCAGCCAAGAACTAGGTACAGATACGCAGTATTTT,CASSQELGTDTQYF,NA,NA,TRBV14,TRBJ2-3
TGTGCCAGCAGTGAAGGACAGGGTTTGGCAGATACGCAGTATTTT,CASSEGQGLADTQYF,TRBD1,once,TRBV6-1,TRBJ2-3
TGCGCCAGCAGCCAAGATTTGACGGGAAAGGAGCAGTTCTTC,CASSQDLTGKEQFF,NA,NA,TRBV4-3,TRBJ2-1
TGTGCCAGTAAGGACCAAGGAGGTAGCGGAGAGTACGAGCAGTACTTC,CASKDQGGSGEYEQYF,NA,NA,TRBV19,TRBJ2-7
TGTGCCAGCTCACCACCAGGGGAAAGTAACTATGGCTACACCTTC,CASSPPGESNYGYTF,NA,NA,TRBV18,TRBJ1-2
TGTGCCAGCAGTTCGGGGGAGGGACAAGCCTACGAGCAGTACTTC,CASSSGEGQAYEQYF,NA,NA,TRBV27,TRBJ2-7
TGTGCCAGTCAGGCTAGCGGGAGTCCAGATACGCAGTATTTT,CASQASGSPDTQYF,TRBD2,NA,TRBV19,TRBJ2-3
TGTGCCAGTGGAAAGACAGGGGACTACGAGCAGTACTTC,CASGKTGDYEQYF,TRBD1,NA,TRBV19,TRBJ2-7
TGTGCCAGCAGTCCGAGCGGGAGGGGGGAGACCCAGTACTTC,CASSPSGRGETQYF,TRBD2,NA,TRBV2,TRBJ2-5
TGTGCCAGCAGCTTAGCCGGGACTAGCGGTAACAATGAGCAGTTCTTC,CASSLAGTSGNNEQFF,TRBD2,once,TRBV7-9,TRBJ2-1
TGTGCCAGCAGCGTCAGGGGAGGGGATAATTCACCCCTCCACTTT,CASSVRGGDNSPLHF,NA,few,TRBV9,TRBJ1-6
TGTGCTAGCAGCCGAACAGGGATTCAAGAGACCCAGTACTTC,CASSRTGIQETQYF,NA,NA,TRBV7-7,TRBJ2-5